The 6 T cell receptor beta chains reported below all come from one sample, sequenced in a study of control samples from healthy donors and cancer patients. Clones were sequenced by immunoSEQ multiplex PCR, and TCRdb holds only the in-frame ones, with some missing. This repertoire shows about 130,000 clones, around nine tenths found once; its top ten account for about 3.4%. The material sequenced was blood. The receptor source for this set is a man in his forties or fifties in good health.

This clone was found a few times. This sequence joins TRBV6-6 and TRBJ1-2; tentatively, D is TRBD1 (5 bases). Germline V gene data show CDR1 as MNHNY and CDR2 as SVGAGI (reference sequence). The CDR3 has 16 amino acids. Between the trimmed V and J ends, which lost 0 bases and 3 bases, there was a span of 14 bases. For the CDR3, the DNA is TGTGCCAGCAGTTACTCGAGCTGGGGGGGGGACTATGGCTACACCTTC. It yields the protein CASSYSSWGGDYGYTF.

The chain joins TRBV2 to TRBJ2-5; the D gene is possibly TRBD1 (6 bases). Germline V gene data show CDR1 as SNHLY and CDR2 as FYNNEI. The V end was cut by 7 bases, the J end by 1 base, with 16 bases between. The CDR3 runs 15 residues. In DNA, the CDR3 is TGTGCCAGCAACACACAGGGTGGAGGCCAAGAGACCCAGTACTTC. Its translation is CASNTQGGGQETQYF.

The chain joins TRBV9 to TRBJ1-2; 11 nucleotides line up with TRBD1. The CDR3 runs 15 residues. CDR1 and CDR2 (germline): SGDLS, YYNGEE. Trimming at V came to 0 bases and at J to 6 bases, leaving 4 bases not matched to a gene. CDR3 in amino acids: CASSVEDRGRDGYTF. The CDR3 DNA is TGTGCCAGCAGCGTAGAGGACAGGGGGCGCGATGGCTACACCTTC.

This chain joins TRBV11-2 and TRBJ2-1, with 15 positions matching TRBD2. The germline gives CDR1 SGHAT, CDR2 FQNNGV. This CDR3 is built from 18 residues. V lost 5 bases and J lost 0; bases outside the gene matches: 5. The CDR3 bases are TGTGCCAGCAGCCCAGGACTAGCGGGGGGGAGCTCCTACAATGAGCAGTTCTTC. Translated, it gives CASSPGLAGGSSYNEQFF.

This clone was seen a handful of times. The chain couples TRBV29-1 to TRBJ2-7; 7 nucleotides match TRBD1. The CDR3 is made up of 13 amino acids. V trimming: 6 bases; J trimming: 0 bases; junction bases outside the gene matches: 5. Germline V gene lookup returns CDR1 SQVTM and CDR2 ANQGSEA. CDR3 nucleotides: TGCAGCGTGCGCTGGGACAGCTCCTACGAGCAGTACTTC. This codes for CSVRWDSSYEQYF.

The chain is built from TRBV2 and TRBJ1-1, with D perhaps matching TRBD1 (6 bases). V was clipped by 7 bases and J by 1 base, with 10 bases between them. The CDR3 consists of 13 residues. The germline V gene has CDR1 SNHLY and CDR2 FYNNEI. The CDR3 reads CASTIGGNTEAFF. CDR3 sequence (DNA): TGTGCCAGCACTATAGGGGGGAACACTGAAGCTTTCTTT.